Each of the 17 T cell receptor beta chains below was sequenced from the same sample in a study of T-cell memory formation after mild COVID-19. MiXCR was run by TCRdb on the 5' RACE reads, yielding one entry per CDR3 protein. Among some 300,000 distinct CDR3 sequences listed, 20% to 25% were seen once. Sequenced sample: PBMCs or a T cell subset sorted from them (not recorded which). The source of these receptors is a man between 18 and 35 years old who had mild COVID-19 (a few samples of this study predate the infection). Cell type and time point are not known.

The chain is built from TRBV28 and TRBJ2-6; D gene ambiguous. V lost 3 bases to trimming and J lost 1 base, with 7 bases between them. Germline CDR1 MDHEN, CDR2 SYDVKM. There are 15 residues in the CDR3. The CDR3 region has the DNA TGTGCCAGCAGTTTCGCGGTATCTGGGGCCAACGTCCTGACTTTC. It encodes CASSFAVSGANVLTF.

The V call is TRBV19, the J call TRBJ2-7; D is uncertain. The CDR3 has 14 residues. V was trimmed by 7 bases and J by 0 bases, leaving 13 bases between them. The germline gives CDR1 LNHDA, CDR2 SQIVND (reference sequence). CDR3 sequence: CASTSESGSYEQYF. The CDR3 DNA sequence: TGTGCCAGTACCTCCGAAAGTGGCTCCTACGAGCAGTACTTC. The full variable domain, rest sourced from reference TRBV19 and TRBJ2-7, is DGGITQSPKYLFRKEGQNVTLSCEQNLNHDAMYWYRQDPGQGLRLIYYSQIVNDFQKGDIAEGYSVSREKKESFPLTVTSAQKNPTAFYLCASTSESGSYEQYFGPGTRLTVT.

This chain uses TRBV12-3 or TRBV12-4 with TRBJ1-3; tentatively, D is TRBD1 (6 bases). V gave up 3 bases and J gave up 0 bases, with 9 bases separating them. The CDR3 length is 15 residues. CDR3 amino acids: CASSFWGLSGNTIYF. CDR3 coding DNA: TGTGCCAGCAGTTTCTGGGGGCTCTCTGGAAACACCATATATTTT.

This clonotype turned up a few times. The conserved final phenylalanine or tryptophan is absent from the CDR3, which likely points to a read error. It is unclear where the CDR3 begins or ends on the DNA, so no DNA is shown, and the CDR3 is as TCRdb lists it. J is TRBJ2-1 and V is TRBV29-1; TRBD1 is the table's D call and was not checked against the DNA. Ends included, the CDR3 has 8 residues. Germline values: CDR1 SQVTM, CDR2 ANQGSEA. CDR3 sequence reads: CSVDRGHL.

This clonotype came up a few times. The V and J genes are TRBV5-1 and TRBJ2-5, with 7 bases lining up with TRBD2. This CDR3 is built from 16 residues. V was pared by 0 bases and J by 0 bases, with 5 bases of the junction left unmatched. Germline V gene lookup returns CDR1 SGHRS and CDR2 YFSETQ. Written as DNA, the CDR3 is TGCGCCAGCAGCTTGGGAACGGGGGGAAACCAAGAGACCCAGTACTTC. This codes for CASSLGTGGNQETQYF.

A few counts support this clonotype. This chain uses TRBV7-2 with TRBJ2-5, with TRBD1 matching 10 bases. CDR3 length: 17 amino acids. Looked up from germline, CDR1 is SGHTA and CDR2 is FQGNSA. J gave up 6 bases and V 4 bases, and 14 bases lay outside the gene matches. CDR3 sequence (DNA): TGTGCCAGCAGCTCAGAAGTGACAGGGGGCGCTTGGCAGACCCAGTACTTC. This sequence encodes CASSSEVTGGAWQTQYF.

There are a few counts of this clonotype. This chain connects TRBV4-1 to TRBJ1-2; a possible D gene is TRBD1 (5 bases). This CDR3 contains 17 residues. The V gene's germline CDR1 is MGHRA and CDR2 YSYEKL. Trimming shortened V by 1 base and J by 7 bases, and 22 bases separated the two germline ends. The CDR3 sequence: CASSQAVEGRADRGYTF. The CDR3 DNA is TGCGCCAGCAGCCAAGCTGTCGAAGGCAGGGCGGATCGTGGCTACACCTTC.

This clonotype came up a few times. V is TRBV11-2 and J is TRBJ2-7, with a possible D match to TRBD1 (5 bases). With 5 bases removed from V and 2 bases from J, the gap between germline ends came to 10 bases. The CDR3 runs to 13 residues. Germline V CDR1 and CDR2: SGHAT, FQNNGV. The CDR3 coding sequence is TGTGCCAGCAGCACACAGGCGACCTACGAGCAGTACTTC. It codes for CASSTQATYEQYF.

Concerning this clonotype itself: At one boundary the junction diverges from the germline segment, which might be a read error. The gene calls are TRBV18 and TRBJ1-6; 8 nucleotides align to TRBD1. The CDR3 consists of 18 residues. From germline, CDR1 is KGHSH and CDR2 LQKENI. CDR3 nucleotide sequence: TGTGCCAGATCACGGTGGGACAGGCAAGCTGCGTATAATTCACCCCTCCACTTT. This sequence encodes CARSRWDRQAAYNSPLHF.

In this sample, this clonotype turned up many times. The chain is built from TRBV5-6 and TRBJ2-5, with no clear D. Germline V lookup: CDR1 SGHDT, CDR2 YYEEEE. The CDR3 is 11 amino acids. V dropped 3 bases and J dropped 4 bases, with 4 bases sitting between them. The CDR3 coding sequence is TGTGCCAGCAGCTGGGGAGAGACCCAGTACTTC. Its translation: CASSWGETQYF.

This chain joins TRBV12-3 or TRBV12-4 and TRBJ1-3, with no clear D. V was shortened by 5 bases and J by 2 bases, with 10 bases between the two germline ends. This CDR3 has 14 amino acids. CDR3 protein: CASSLRTAGNTIYF. The CDR3 DNA reads TGTGCCAGCAGTCTCCGGACCGCTGGAAACACCATATATTTT.

This clonotype was detected a few times. The rearrangement uses TRBV12-3 or TRBV12-4 and TRBJ1-5; possible D gene TRBD1, 6 bases. The CDR3 contains 15 residues. V gave up 6 bases and J gave up 2 bases, with 14 bases separating them. The CDR3 sequence is CASRLTGSGNQPQHF. The CDR3 DNA is TGTGCCAGCAGACTAACAGGGTCAGGCAATCAGCCCCAGCATTTT.

The J gene is TRBJ1-2, the V gene TRBV5-6; weak D call: TRBD1 (5 bases). V lost 5 bases and J lost 4, with 18 bases in between. This CDR3 comprises 15 residues. The germline gives CDR1 SGHDT, CDR2 YYEEEE. CDR3 nucleotide sequence: TGTGCCAGCAGTACGGTGGAGGGACTGAGCTATGGCTACACCTTC. It yields the protein CASSTVEGLSYGYTF. Full variable domain (rest looked up from reference TRBV5-6 and TRBJ1-2): DAGVTQSPTHLIKTRGQQVTLRCSPKSGHDTVSWYQQALGQGPQFIFQYYEEEERQRGNFPDRFSGHQFPNYSSELNVNALLLGDSALYLCASSTVEGLSYGYTFGSGTRLTVV.

A few counts support this clonotype. The genes are TRBV5-1 and TRBJ2-7; D is perhaps TRBD2 (5 bases). The germline V and J ends were trimmed by 0 bases and 7 bases, with 17 bases remaining between them. Germline V lookup: CDR1 SGHRS, CDR2 YFSETQ. The CDR3 consists of 15 residues. CDR3 coding DNA: TGCGCCAGCAGCTTGGGAGTGTCGGGGTCCGGAGAGCAGTACTTC. It translates to CASSLGVSGSGEQYF.

The genes are TRBV21-1 and TRBJ1-1. TRBV21-1 is an annotated pseudogene. CDR3 length: 15 residues. CDR3 sequence reads: CASSQGPNDKIKAFF. In nucleotides, the CDR3 is TGTGCCAGCAGCCAGGGCCCGAATGATAAAATTAAAGCTTTCTTT.

The rearrangement uses TRBV29-1 and TRBJ2-7; either TRBD1 or TRBD2 may supply D (5 bases each). The CDR3 totals 12 residues. Germline V gene sequence: CDR1 SQVTM, CDR2 ANQGSEA. Trimming pared 6 bases from V and 2 bases from J, leaving 11 bases between. The CDR3: CSVGAKAYEQYF. For the CDR3, the DNA is TGCAGCGTCGGGGCCAAAGCCTACGAGCAGTACTTC.

The chain has TRBV5-1 and TRBJ2-3; tentatively, D is TRBD2 (7 bases). Per germline, CDR1 SGHRS and CDR2 YFSETQ. The CDR3 runs to 13 residues. Trimming left V 7 bases short and J 5 bases short, with 14 bases between. CDR3 in amino acids: CASRRGGIDTQYF. CDR3 nucleotide sequence: TGCGCCAGCCGGAGGGGGGGCATAGATACGCAGTATTTT. The whole variable domain, remainder taken from reference TRBV5-1 and TRBJ2-3, is KAGVTQTPRYLIKTRGQQVTLSCSPISGHRSVSWYQQTPGQGLQFLFEYFSETQRNKGNFPGRFSGRQFSNSRSEMNVSTLELGDSALYLCASRRGGIDTQYFGPGTRLTVL.